This TCR beta chain was recorded in a study of blood T cell repertoires in COVID-19 (dated by TCRdb to 2018 to 2020). The study in broad terms: Samples covering the acute and convalescent phases of COVID-19 were provided by collaborators in the United States, Italy and Spain. The prospective study material was composed of cDNA or gDNA derived from T cells, B-cell-depleted T cells, or PBMCs. Deeply sampled blood TCRbeta repertoires from subjects exposed to, actively infected with, or recovered from COVID-19 were included in the dataset. The repertoires were made available in a free public database intended to serve as a resource for research on the immune response to SARS-CoV-2. The samples were drawn from two sources: the first 160 participants of the ongoing ImmuneRACE study, and over 950 subjects contributed by 6 global collaborators. The sample metadata nearly always contained a de-identified subject ID, COVID-19 status, age in years and sex. HLA class I and class II types, where available, came from metadata supplied by the sample provider rather than from assay-based typing. Results the study describes overall, beyond this receptor: How much clinical and demographic metadata was included differed by source and by participant, and the metadata was provided uncurated.

In Seattle, one collaborating source enrolled patients while the infection was active and tracked those patients longitudinally over the course of disease. Each collaborating institution followed its own protocols to collect whole blood in K2EDTA tubes. For TCRbeta analysis, collaborators shipped samples as frozen whole blood, isolated PBMCs, or DNA extracted from either of those sample types. A word on this clone: This clone's antigen is unknown. No quality values exist for individual bases; no much larger clone is one base distant.

CDR1 is given as SGHRS and CDR2 as YFSETQ, both from the germline V gene. The CDR3 numbers 15 residues from cysteine through phenylalanine. CDR3 DNA only is kept here, 45 bases in frame from base 1. V lost 5 bases and J lost 6 bases; the stretch between them is 15 bases long. The immunoSEQ Assay, a bias-controlled multiplex PCR, was used to amplify TCRbeta CDR3 regions from genomic DNA. Processing in the source paper ran as follows. The number of nucleated cells in each sample was estimated from the amplification of reference gene primers within the assay. Sequence reads were collapsed and filtered to measure the absolute abundance of every unique TCRbeta CDR3 rearrangement. For each sample, productive Simpson clonality was calculated by taking the square root of Simpson's diversity index across productive rearrangements. What TCRdb holds here is the immuneACCESS table cut down to in-frame rearrangements. Part of the clones is not present; checked against another copy, under half of the missing clones reflect an unresolved V gene, and the others are unexplained. V, J and clone size reflect that table, while D and trimming were determined from the DNA. Recorded for this sample are about 350,000 clones; more than 70% of them occurred a single time. The ten largest clones add up to under 5% of the sample.

Sequenced input: peripheral blood. This receptor chain uses TRBV5-1 and TRBJ1-6; no D gene call is confident. This sequence was found in a woman aged 55-69 years with COVID-19, enrolled during active disease. The CDR3 has the sequence CASSPDPRGNSPLHF. The DNA sequence reads TGCGCCAGCAGTCCCGACCCGAGAGGTAATTCACCCCTCCACTTT.